This T cell receptor (beta chain) was sequenced in a study of CD8 T cells in Susac syndrome (dated by TCRdb to the late 2010s). Broadly, across the study: Whether CD8+ T cell activation and differentiation in Susac syndrome was antigen driven was tested using repertoire sequencing. The study compared CD8+ T cell repertoire clonality among eleven to twelve healthy donors, some 14 Susac syndrome patients and some 16 multiple sclerosis patients.

RNA was extracted using the RNeasy kit, and about 0.5 to 1 microgram was reverse transcribed with random hexamers. The immunoSEQ multiplex PCR assay, which covers 54 Vbeta and 13 Jbeta segments, was used to amplify TCR beta CDR3 regions. To correct PCR amplification bias, a synthetic template baseline was used for both primer optimization and computational correction. Per the authors' processing: Reads were annotated to V, D and J genes according to IMGT and were analyzed with immunoSEQ Analyzer, with only productive sequences retained. Clonality was computed as one minus Shannon entropy normalized by log2 of the number of productive unique sequences. For each patient and control, public and private clones were evaluated within the 100 most prevalent clones. Clones were defined as Susac-specific if absent from the healthy and MS cohorts, from 1052 published viral clones and from other ImmuneACCESS disease sequences. TCRdb itself trimmed the public reads at Q25 with fastp, ran MiXCR and retained productive beta chains. For every CDR3 protein sequence, its rows merge into one entry that carries the most common genes and DNA. It is TCRdb's table, rather than the study itself, that gives the V and J calls and clone size. Here the sample has around 80,000 distinct CDR3 sequences; around nine tenths occur a single time. The top ten clonotypes cover about 0.47% of the sample.

Summary of the overall study and its limitations: The TCR sequencing and HLA analysis was acknowledged to have included a relatively small number of individuals.

Concerning this clonotype: It has no known antigen specificity. Base qualities are not at hand, and no much larger clone is one base apart.

Peripheral blood CD8+ and CD4+ T cells from healthy donors, Susac syndrome patients and multiple sclerosis patients were profiled using high-throughput TCR beta sequencing. Multiple sclerosis controls were treatment-naive patients with stable or active relapsing-remitting disease fulfilling revised McDonald criteria. CD8+ TEMRA cells were enriched by FACS, while bulk CD8+ and CD4+ T cells were purified by magnetic negative isolation. Blood was drawn into EDTA tubes, processed within 24 hours, and PBMCs were isolated by density gradient centrifugation. PBMCs intended for TCR sequencing were frozen in liquid nitrogen and were later thawed in a 37 degrees C water bath. Purity of sorted or isolated CD4+, CD8+ and CD8+ TEMRA cells was at least 90%. The clonotype was recovered from a human donor with multiple sclerosis. Specimen: CD8+ T cells from PBMCs.

Here the CDR3 is given as CASSVNPSEPEAFF. The DNA reads TGTGCCAGCAGCGTAAATCCGTCGGAACCTGAAGCTTTCTTT. The sequence is built from TRBV9 and TRBJ1-1; the D gene lacks a confident call. Per the germline V gene, SGDLS is the CDR1 and YYNGEE is the CDR2. From cysteine to phenylalanine, the CDR3 is 14 amino acids long. The sequence is cut down to CDR3 DNA, 42 bases in frame from base 1. V is reduced by 1 base and J by 6 bases, leaving a spacing of 13 bases between them.